This is a list of T cell receptor beta chains from one sample in a study of T cell responses to AZD1222 COVID-19 vaccine. Using immunoSEQ multiplex PCR, the repertoire was profiled, and TCRdb retains in-frame clones only, with some absent. The sample yields about 100,000 clones, approximately 91% seen once. The sample here was peripheral blood, taken on day 0 of AZD1222 vaccination. The receptors come from an adult in good health. The CDR3 runs from the conserved cysteine through the conserved F or W. D genes are given only for firm matches. The size entry is marked missing in some rows and otherwise reads once, few, many or a size class.

CDR3aa | CDR3nt | j_gene | abundance | v_gene | d_gene
CASSRTEGTGREKLFF | TGTGCCAGCAGTCGAACAGAAGGGACAGGACGAGAAAAACTGTTTTTT | TRBJ1-4 | - | TRBV28 | TRBD1
CASSPMANTDTQYF | TGTGCCAGCAGCCCAATGGCGAACACAGATACGCAGTATTTT | TRBJ2-3 | - | TRBV11-2 | -
CASSLGVAGELETQYF | TGTGCCAGCAGTTTGGGGGTAGCGGGAGAGTTAGAGACCCAGTACTTC | TRBJ2-5 | - | TRBV5-5 | TRBD2
CASSSRDRGITEAFF | TGTGCCAGTAGTAGCCGGGACAGGGGGATCACTGAAGCTTTCTTT | TRBJ1-1 | - | TRBV19 | TRBD1
CASSSPASGWGNEQFF | TGTGCCAGCAGCTCTCCGGCCAGCGGCTGGGGAAATGAGCAGTTCTTC | TRBJ2-1 | once | TRBV7-8 | -
CASSLGLAARLEQYF | TGTGCCAGCAGTCTCGGACTAGCGGCACGCCTCGAGCAGTACTTC | TRBJ2-7 | - | TRBV6-6 | TRBD2
CASSSGTNEKLFF | TGCGCCAGCTCTTCAGGGACTAATGAAAAACTGTTTTTT | TRBJ1-4 | - | TRBV10-2 | -
CASSQGWDSRGEKLFF | TGCGCCAGCAGCCAAGGGTGGGACAGTAGGGGTGAAAAACTGTTTTTT | TRBJ1-4 | - | TRBV4-1 | TRBD1
CASSRMPGGHKGSGSYEQYF | TGTGCCAGCAGCCGCATGCCAGGGGGCCATAAGGGGAGCGGGAGCTACGAGCAGTACTTC | TRBJ2-7 | once | TRBV6-6 | -
CASSPAATWYQETQYF | TGTGCCAGCAGCCCAGCCGCTACATGGTACCAAGAGACCCAGTACTTC | TRBJ2-5 | - | TRBV3-1/TRBV3-2 | -